This entry lists 29 T cell receptor beta chains sequenced from one sample in a study of cytomegalovirus exposure and HLA in healthy donors (dated by TCRdb to 2016 to 2017). Preparation of the library involved the immunoSEQ multiplex PCR assay. For the multiplex PCR, a mixture combining 60 forward primers for TCR Vbeta segments and 13 reverse primers for TCR Jbeta segments was used. This is the immuneACCESS table as TCRdb keeps it, with only in-frame sequences that have V and J called. A part of the clones is gone; compared with another copy, unresolved V genes explain less than half, and the rest is unexplained. Present in this sample are roughly 70,000 clones, roughly 81% of which were seen just once. In total, the top ten clones hold approximately 10% of the sample. The specimen was PBMCs. All receptors come from a human donor in good health.

The CDR3 sequence: CASSVTSGYSYNEQFF. Written as DNA, the CDR3 is TGTGCCAGCAGCGTAACTAGCGGCTACTCCTACAATGAGCAGTTCTTC. The chain uses TRBV9 and TRBJ2-1; 8 nucleotides agree with TRBD2. The CDR3 has 16 amino acids. Germline V gives CDR1 SGDLS, CDR2 YYNGEE. Germline trimming cut 1 base from V and 0 bases from J; bases unmatched to any gene: 3.

The chain has TRBV27 and TRBJ1-1; the match to TRBD1 covers 9 bases. V dropped 8 bases and J dropped 0; count of bases not matched to a gene: 7. The CDR3 runs 15 residues. CDR1 and CDR2 (germline): MNHEY, SMNVEV (reference sequence). Here the CDR3 reads CASGPYRGLNTEAFF. The CDR3 DNA reads as TGTGCCAGCGGACCGTACAGGGGGCTGAACACTGAAGCTTTCTTT.

This clone was seen a handful of times. The chain joins TRBV5-1 to TRBJ2-7, with 10 bases identical to TRBD2. CDR1 SGHRS and CDR2 YFSETQ come from the germline V gene. The CDR3 loop spans 16 amino acids. V shed 4 bases and J 2 bases; nucleotides not matched to a gene: 9. The CDR3 nucleotides are TGCGCCAGCAGCCCTGGACTAGCGGCCATAACCTACGAGCAGTACTTC. It yields the protein CASSPGLAAITYEQYF.

The CDR3 sequence: CAWTSGMGETQYF. CDR3 nucleotide sequence: TGTGCCTGGACTAGCGGGATGGGGGAGACCCAGTACTTC. The V gene is TRBV30, the J gene TRBJ2-5, with TRBD2 identical over 9 bases. Germline CDR1 GTSNPN, CDR2 SVGIG (reference sequence). Unmatched junction bases numbered 5, after V lost 4 bases and J lost 5 bases. This CDR3 spans 13 amino acids.

This chain links TRBV4-1 with TRBJ2-7; tentatively, D is TRBD2 (5 bases). Germline CDR1 is MGHRA and CDR2 is YSYEKL. V lost 2 bases and J lost 0, with 8 bases in between. This CDR3 comprises 14 residues. CDR3 loop: CASSQSGSSYEQYF. Here the CDR3 DNA reads TGCGCCAGCAGCCAAAGCGGAAGCTCCTACGAGCAGTACTTC.

The chain carries TRBV6-1 and TRBJ1-3; no clear D gene. This CDR3 spans 14 amino acids. Per germline, CDR1 MNHNS and CDR2 SASEGT. V shed 2 bases and J shed 0 bases, with 5 bases lying between them. The CDR3 loop reads CASSEPHSGNTIYF. CDR3 coding DNA: TGTGCCAGCAGTGAACCCCACTCTGGAAACACCATATATTTT.

The chain employs TRBV5-4 and TRBJ2-3; 7 bases agree with TRBD2. V shed 2 bases and J 2 bases; nucleotides not matched to a gene: 8. The CDR3 loop spans 16 amino acids. Germline CDR1 reads SGHNT; CDR2 reads YYREEE (reference sequence). The CDR3 DNA reads as TGTGCCAGCAGCTTTCACGCGGGACTAAACACAGATACGCAGTATTTT. Translation: CASSFHAGLNTDTQYF.

A few counts support this clone. The gene calls are TRBV29-1 and TRBJ1-3; a possible D gene is TRBD1 (6 bases). Trimming took off 4 bases at V and 4 bases at J, with 8 bases between the two ends. The CDR3 runs to 12 residues. The V gene's germline CDR1 is SQVTM and CDR2 ANQGSEA. CDR3 coding DNA: TGCAGCGTTGGACAGGCAGGAAACACCATATATTTT. Amino acid sequence: CSVGQAGNTIYF.

This clone occurred a few times. The chain joins TRBV6-5 to TRBJ1-4; the D is unclear. Looked up from germline, CDR1 is MNHEY and CDR2 is SVGAGI. This CDR3 spans 15 amino acids. V was clipped by 4 bases and J by 0 bases, with 9 bases between them. CDR3 in DNA: TGTGCCAGCAGTTGGAGGACGGCAACTAATGAAAAACTGTTTTTT. Translation: CASSWRTATNEKLFF.

The J gene is TRBJ1-5, the V gene TRBV27; 7 bases map to TRBD1. CDR1 is MNHEY and CDR2 is SMNVEV in the germline V gene (reference sequence). This CDR3 region has 16 residues. Trimming removed 6 bases from V and 1 base from J; junction bases left unmatched: 9. The chain's CDR3 is CASRDKGTVSNQPQHF. The CDR3 coding sequence is TGTGCCAGCAGAGATAAAGGGACAGTAAGCAATCAGCCCCAGCATTTT.

The V and J genes are TRBV27 and TRBJ1-3, with D unresolved. V was shortened by 7 bases and J by 9 bases, with 13 bases between the two germline ends. Germline V gene data show CDR1 as MNHEY and CDR2 as SMNVEV (reference sequence). The CDR3 length is 12 residues. CDR3 loop: CASNGPGGTIYF. In DNA form, the CDR3 reads TGTGCCAGCAATGGACCAGGAGGCACCATATATTTT.

This chain links TRBV5-4 with TRBJ1-2; D not resolved. The CDR3 length is 15 residues. The germline V and J ends were trimmed by 4 bases and 3 bases, with 16 bases remaining between them. The germline CDR1 and CDR2 sequences are SGHNT and YYREEE (reference sequence). CDR3 sequence: CASSRSTSSHYGYTF. The CDR3 nucleotides are TGTGCCAGCAGCAGGTCGACATCGTCGCACTATGGCTACACCTTC.

This chain links TRBV6-1 with TRBJ1-1, with 8 bases aligning to TRBD1. This CDR3 has 13 residues. Germline CDR1 and CDR2: MNHNS and SASEGT. V dropped 6 bases and J dropped 5; count of bases not matched to a gene: 5. The CDR3 coding sequence is TGTGCCAGCAGCCCAGGGGGCTGGACTGAAGCTTTCTTT. Translating it yields CASSPGGWTEAFF.

This clone was recorded a few times. J is TRBJ2-5 and V is TRBV10-2; a weak D match, TRBD1 (6 bases). Trimming stripped 7 bases from V and 2 bases from J, with 11 bases between. The CDR3 consists of 13 residues. Germline V gives CDR1 WSHSY, CDR2 SAAADI. The CDR3 region is CASTDDRQETQYF. The DNA for the CDR3 is TGCGCCAGCACCGACGACAGGCAAGAGACCCAGTACTTC.

The V gene is TRBV10-3, the J gene TRBJ2-7; TRBD2 is a possible D gene (6 bases). This CDR3 has 15 residues. Germline V gene data show CDR1 as ENHRY and CDR2 as SYGVKD. Trimming left V 3 bases short and J 3 bases short, with 15 bases between. The CDR3 bases are TGTGCCATCAGTGACCCCGGGACTGGAGACTACGAGCAGTACTTC. Protein product: CAISDPGTGDYEQYF.

J is TRBJ1-1 and V is TRBV2; TRBD1 might be the D (6 bases). CDR1 and CDR2 (germline): SNHLY, FYNNEI. Trimming shortened V by 2 bases and J by 7 bases, and 14 bases separated the two germline ends. CDR3 size: 14 residues. In nucleotides, the CDR3 is TGTGCCAGCAGTGAACAAGTAAGGGGGAGTGAAGCTTTCTTT. The encoded protein is CASSEQVRGSEAFF.

CDR3 loop: CASSQAGDSYEQYF. The CDR3 DNA is TGTGCCAGCAGCCAGGCAGGGGATTCCTACGAGCAGTACTTC. The rearrangement joins TRBV14 to TRBJ2-7, with a weak D call TRBD1 (6 bases). Germline values: CDR1 SGHDN, CDR2 FVKESK. This CDR3 contains 14 residues. Deletions cut 3 bases from V and 1 base from J, with 10 bases between.

This sequence joins TRBV30 and TRBJ2-5; possible D gene TRBD2, 6 bases. Trimming shortened V by 5 bases and J by 7 bases, and 17 bases separated the two germline ends. The CDR3 length is 13 residues. The germline gives CDR1 GTSNPN, CDR2 SVGIG (reference sequence). DNA of the CDR3: TGTGCCTGGGGGGGATTTAGGGGAGGGACCCAGTACTTC. Translation gives CAWGGFRGGTQYF.

In this sample, this clone turned up once. The rearrangement uses TRBV5-1 and TRBJ1-4; TRBD1 matches 8 bases. After removal of 4 bases from V and 7 bases from J, the junction contained 9 bases not matched to a gene. The CDR3 spans 15 residues. Germline assignment: CDR1 SGHRS and CDR2 YFSETQ. As DNA, the CDR3 is TGCGCCAGCAGCCCCGGACAGGGCGGAACTGAAAAACTGTTTTTT. This sequence encodes CASSPGQGGTEKLFF.

The chain has TRBV7-9 and TRBJ2-7; possibly TRBD1 for D (5 bases). The CDR3 contains 14 residues. V was shortened by 2 bases and J by 3 bases, with 11 bases between the two germline ends. The V gene's germline CDR1 is SEHNR and CDR2 FQNEAQ (reference sequence). CDR3 DNA sequence: TGTGCCAGCAGCTTACAGGGCGGAGTCTACGAGCAGTACTTC. Translating gives CASSLQGGVYEQYF.

This chain joins TRBV6-1 and TRBJ1-2; a possible D gene is TRBD1 (5 bases). Germline CDR1 reads MNHNS; CDR2 reads SASEGT. V lost 4 bases to trimming and J lost 4 bases, with 13 bases between them. There are 14 residues in the CDR3. The CDR3 loop is CASSASVGPYGYTF. The CDR3, as DNA: TGTGCCAGCAGTGCGTCCGTGGGGCCCTATGGCTACACCTTC.

The chain recombines TRBV30 with TRBJ2-2, with D tentatively TRBD2 (5 bases). This CDR3 contains 14 residues. Germline assignment: CDR1 GTSNPN and CDR2 SVGIG (reference sequence). The V end was cut by 3 bases, the J end by 4 bases, with 12 bases between. The CDR3 DNA reads as TGTGCCTGGAGGTCAGGACTCATCACCGGGGAGCTGTTTTTT. Encoded protein: CAWRSGLITGELFF.

The rearrangement links TRBV13 to TRBJ2-1, with D possibly matching TRBD1 (6 bases). This CDR3 has 14 amino acids. V gave up 5 bases and J gave up 8 bases, with 16 bases separating them. In germline, CDR1 is PRHDT, CDR2 FYEKMQ (reference sequence). The CDR3 loop is CASSRTETTDEQFF. The CDR3 region has the DNA TGTGCCAGCAGCCGGACAGAAACTACGGATGAGCAGTTCTTC. The full variable domain, its missing parts supplied by reference TRBV13 and TRBJ2-1, is AAGVIQSPRHLIKEKRETATLKCYPIPRHDTVYWYQQGPGQDPQFLISFYEKMQSDKGSIPDRFSAQQFSDYHSELNMSSLELGDSALYFCASSRTETTDEQFFGPGTRLTVL.

In its sample, this clone was seen once. The gene calls are TRBV5-5 and TRBJ2-6; 7 bases match TRBD2. The germline gives CDR1 SGHKS, CDR2 YYEKEE (reference sequence). The CDR3 has 16 residues. The V and J ends lost 5 bases and 0 bases, in that order; junction bases with no gene match: 5. In nucleotides, the CDR3 is TGTGCCAGCAGTTTTGGCGGGAGCTCTGGGGCCAACGTCCTGACTTTC. Translation: CASSFGGSSGANVLTF.

The chain links TRBV4-1 to TRBJ2-3, with 14 bases fitting TRBD2. V was clipped by 4 bases and J by 2 bases; unmatched bases: 11. This CDR3 has 19 residues. Germline assignment: CDR1 MGHRA and CDR2 YSYEKL. This chain's CDR3 is CASSRRMTSGREATDTQYF. The DNA for the CDR3 is TGCGCCAGCAGCCGACGGATGACTAGCGGGAGGGAGGCCACAGATACGCAGTATTTT.

The CDR3 loop reads CASSSSTIGNQPQHF. DNA of the CDR3: TGTGCCAGCAGCTCCTCGACAATCGGCAATCAGCCCCAGCATTTT. The chain carries TRBV5-5 and TRBJ1-5; D is unresolved. Germline V lookup: CDR1 SGHKS, CDR2 YYEKEE (reference sequence). With 3 bases removed from V and 2 bases from J, the gap between germline ends came to 12 bases. The CDR3 sequence is 15 residues long.

The V gene is TRBV6-5, the J gene TRBJ2-3; 7 bases line up with TRBD2. J gave up 0 bases and V 4 bases, and 7 bases lay outside the gene matches. From germline, CDR1 is MNHEY and CDR2 SVGAGI. The CDR3 is 16 amino acids. The CDR3, as DNA: TGTGCCAGCAGTTCCCCCTCTAGCGGTAGCACAGATACGCAGTATTTT. Translating gives CASSSPSSGSTDTQYF.

The V call is TRBV7-8, the J call TRBJ2-1; tentatively, D is TRBD2 (6 bases). The CDR3 is 12 amino acids. Trimming took off 5 bases at V and 7 bases at J, with 9 bases between the two ends. CDR1 is SGHVS, CDR2 FQNEAQ, per germline. The CDR3 reads CASSPGGNEQFF. The DNA for the CDR3 is TGTGCCAGCAGCCCTGGAGGGAATGAGCAGTTCTTC.

CDR3 protein: CASSSLGSGSGNTQYF. The CDR3 DNA reads as TGCGCCAGCAGCTCCCTCGGGAGCGGGAGTGGGAATACGCAGTATTTT. This chain uses TRBV5-1 with TRBJ2-3, with TRBD2 matching 8 bases. Per the germline V gene, CDR1 is SGHRS and CDR2 is YFSETQ. This CDR3 contains 16 residues. V was clipped by 3 bases and J by 7 bases; unmatched bases: 13.